The T cell receptor beta chain under discussion was sequenced for a study of OX40 agonist ivuxolimab in advanced cancers. TCRdb keeps only in-frame clones here, not all; method: immunoSEQ multiplex PCR. The table records approximately 58,000 clones, less than 90% of them present only once. Trimming removed 1 base at V and 4 bases at J, with 11 bases between. This CDR3 region has 15 residues. The germline gives CDR1 SGHTA, CDR2 FQGNSA. Any history of autoimmune disease or systemic immunosuppression disqualified patients. This sample comprised CD4+ or CD8+ T cells sorted from blood, obtained in a trial of the OX40 agonist ivuxolimab. The chain recombines TRBV7-2 with TRBJ2-1; D is unresolved. The receptor's source is an adult with an advanced solid tumor such as melanoma, head and neck, liver or kidney cancer. CDR3 sequence (DNA): TGTGCCAGCAGCTTAGAGGGTAGAGTATACAATGAGCAGTTCTTC. Translated: CASSLEGRVYNEQFF.